A selection of T cell receptor beta chains follows, all from one sample in a study of T cells in Graves' hyperthyroidism and ophthalmopathy. TCRdb re-called the multiplex PCR reads through MiXCR, storing one row per CDR3 protein. The table has about 600,000 distinct CDR3 sequences, around 14% seen once; the top ten hold over 6%. The material sequenced was blood. Receptors were obtained from a woman under 30 with Graves' ophthalmopathy. The CDR3 runs from the conserved cysteine through the conserved F or W. D genes are given only for firm matches. Not every row has a clone size; where given, it reads once, few, many or a size class.

TRBV11-2	TRBD1	TRBJ1-2	-	CASSLGPGQGAGGYTF	TGTGCCAGCAGCTTAGGCCCGGGACAGGGGGCGGGAGGCTACACCTTC
TRBV6-1	TRBD2	TRBJ2-1	many	CASSPGLAQNNEQFF	TGTGCCAGCAGCCCGGGACTAGCCCAAAACAATGAGCAGTTCTTC
TRBV6-2/TRBV6-3	TRBD2	TRBJ2-3	-	CASSYTSGGADTQYF	TGTGCCAGCAGTTACACTAGCGGGGGCGCAGATACGCAGTATTTT
TRBV25-1	-	TRBJ2-7	-	CASSESVRGGFEQYF	TGTGCCAGCAGTGAATCGGTTAGGGGGGGTTTCGAGCAGTACTTC
TRBV11-2	-	TRBJ1-1	many	CASSLGGSEGKAFF	TGTGCCAGCAGCTTAGGGGGGTCGGAGGGGAAAGCTTTCTTT
TRBV19	TRBD1	TRBJ2-5	-	CASSMRTGYVETQYF	TGTGCCAGTAGTATGCGGACAGGGTATGTTGAGACCCAGTACTTC
TRBV3-1	-	TRBJ2-7	many	CASSQAGHGYYEQYF	TGTGCCAGCAGCCAGGCGGGACACGGATACTACGAGCAGTACTTC
TRBV20-1	-	TRBJ2-3	many	CSARDGLNPTDTQYF	TGCAGTGCTAGAGATGGACTTAATCCCACAGATACGCAGTATTTT
TRBV20-1	-	TRBJ1-2	many	CSASPGDYGYTF	TGCAGTGCTAGTCCTGGGGACTATGGCTACACCTTC
TRBV7-9	-	TRBJ2-7	many	CASSPQRGYEQYF	TGTGCCAGCAGCCCCCAACGAGGCTACGAGCAGTACTTC
TRBV4-2	-	TRBJ2-5	-	CASSQDRSRAGGETQYF	TGTGCCAGCAGCCAAGATAGGTCCCGGGCCGGGGGAGAGACCCAGTACTTC
TRBV7-9	-	TRBJ2-4	few	CASSSGWERGKNIQYF	TGTGCCAGCAGCTCGGGGTGGGAGAGGGGCAAAAACATTCAGTACTTC
TRBV30	-	TRBJ1-6	few	CAWRTMGPNSPLHF	TGTGCCTGGAGGACTATGGGGCCGAATTCACCCCTCCACTTT
TRBV18	TRBD1	TRBJ2-7	many	CASSPRPLTGSYEQYF	TGTGCCAGCTCACCACGACCATTGACAGGGAGCTACGAGCAGTACTTC
TRBV7-9	-	TRBJ1-2	-	CASSSWTAVYGYTF	TGTGCCAGCAGCTCCTGGACAGCTGTCTATGGCTACACCTTC
TRBV5-1	-	TRBJ2-2	many	CASSSDSLNTGELFF	TGCGCCAGCAGCTCAGACAGTCTGAACACCGGGGAGCTGTTTTTT
TRBV27	TRBD2	TRBJ2-3	-	CASSSGGSGTDTQYF	TGTGCCAGCAGTTCCGGCGGGAGTGGGACAGATACGCAGTATTTT
TRBV28	-	TRBJ1-4	-	CASSFPQGETEKLFF	TGTGCCAGCAGTTTCCCCCAGGGAGAAACCGAAAAACTGTTTTTT
TRBV12-5	-	TRBJ2-7	many	CASGLELFSVGEQYF	TGTGCTAGTGGTTTGGAGCTGTTTTCGGTGGGCGAGCAGTACTTC
TRBV24-1	-	TRBJ2-2	few	CATGEGGGELFF	TGTGCCACCGGAGAGGGAGGCGGGGAGCTGTTTTTT
TRBV27	TRBD2	TRBJ2-1	many	CASSPLAGILNNEQFF	TGTGCCAGCAGTCCCCTAGCGGGGATCTTAAACAATGAGCAGTTCTTC
TRBV20-1	TRBD2	TRBJ2-7	-	CSARVPLLAGTSYEQYF	TGCAGTGCTAGAGTCCCATTGCTAGCGGGAACCTCCTACGAGCAGTACTTC
TRBV24-1	-	TRBJ1-5	many	CATSDSRLADSNQPQHF	TGTGCCACCAGTGATTCAAGGCTGGCAGATAGCAATCAGCCCCAGCATTTT
TRBV11-2	TRBD2	TRBJ2-7	-	CASSLVITSGSYEQYF	TGTGCCAGCAGCTTAGTGATTACTAGCGGGAGTTACGAGCAGTACTTC
TRBV20-1	-	TRBJ2-5	-	CSAPGGRGETQYF	TGCAGTGCCCCCGGGGGCAGGGGTGAGACCCAGTACTTC
TRBV5-1	TRBD2	TRBJ2-7	many	CASSLAGGAILSYEQYF	TGCGCCAGCAGCTTGGCCGGGGGGGCTATTCTCTCCTACGAGCAGTACTTC
TRBV24-1	-	TRBJ1-1	many	CATSESTETEAFF	TGTGCCACCAGTGAGTCTACGGAAACTGAAGCTTTCTTT
TRBV5-6	-	TRBJ1-1	-	CASSTWVGALNTEAFF	TGTGCCAGCAGCACCTGGGTGGGGGCGTTGAACACTGAAGCTTTCTTT
TRBV28	TRBD1	TRBJ1-2	many	CASDRTGGGYTF	TGTGCCAGCGATCGGACAGGGGGTGGCTACACCTTC